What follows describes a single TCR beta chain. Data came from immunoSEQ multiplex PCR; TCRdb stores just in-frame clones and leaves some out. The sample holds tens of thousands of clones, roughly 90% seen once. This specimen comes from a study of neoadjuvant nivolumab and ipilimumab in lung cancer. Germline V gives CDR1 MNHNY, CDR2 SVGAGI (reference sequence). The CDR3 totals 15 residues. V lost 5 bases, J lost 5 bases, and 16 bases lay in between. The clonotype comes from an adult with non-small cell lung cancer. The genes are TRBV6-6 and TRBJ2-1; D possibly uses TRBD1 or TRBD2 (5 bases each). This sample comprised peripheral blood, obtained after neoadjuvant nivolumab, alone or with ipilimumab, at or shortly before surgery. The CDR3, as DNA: TGTGCCAGCAGTGACTTGGGACGGCCAGACAATGAGCAGTTCTTC. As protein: CASSDLGRPDNEQFF.